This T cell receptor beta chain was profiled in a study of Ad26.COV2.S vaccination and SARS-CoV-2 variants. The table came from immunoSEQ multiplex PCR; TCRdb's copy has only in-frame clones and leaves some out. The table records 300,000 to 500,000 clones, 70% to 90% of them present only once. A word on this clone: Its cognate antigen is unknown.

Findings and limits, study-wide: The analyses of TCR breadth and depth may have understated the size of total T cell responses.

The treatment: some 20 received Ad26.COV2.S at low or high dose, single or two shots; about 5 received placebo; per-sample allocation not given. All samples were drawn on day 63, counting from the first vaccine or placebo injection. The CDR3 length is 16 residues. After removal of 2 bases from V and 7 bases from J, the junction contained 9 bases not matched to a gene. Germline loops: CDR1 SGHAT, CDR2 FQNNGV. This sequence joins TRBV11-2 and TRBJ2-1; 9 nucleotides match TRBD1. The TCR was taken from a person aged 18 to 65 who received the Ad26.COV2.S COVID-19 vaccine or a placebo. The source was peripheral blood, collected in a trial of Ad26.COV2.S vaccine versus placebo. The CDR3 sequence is CASSLRGQGGGNEQFF. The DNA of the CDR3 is TGTGCCAGCAGCTTACGGGGACAGGGAGGTGGGAATGAGCAGTTCTTC.